These T cell receptor beta chains were read from a single sample in a study of shared clonotypes between healthy human individuals. This table comes from immunoSEQ multiplex PCR, and its TCRdb copy is limited to in-frame clones, with some not included. The sample shows about 120,000 clones, about 70% of them seen only once. The sample taken for sequencing was memory CD8+ T cells sorted from blood. The receptors were sampled from a woman aged 25 to 39 in good health. The CDR3 runs from the conserved cysteine through the conserved F or W. Fields, in order: clone size, D gene, V gene, J gene, CDR3 DNA, CDR3 protein. D genes are given only for firm matches. Size is stated for part of the rows, as once, few or many counts, or as a class when the clone is expanded.

.	TRBD2	TRBV5-6	TRBJ2-7	TGTGCCAGCAGCTTAGCGGGAGCAAGGACCGAGCAGTACTTC	CASSLAGARTEQYF
.	TRBD1	TRBV28	TRBJ1-2	TGTGCCAGCAGTTCACACAGGGGGCTCGACTATGGCTACACCTTC	CASSSHRGLDYGYTF
.	.	TRBV7-9	TRBJ2-2	TGTGCCAGCAGCGACTTTCCCGGGGAGCTGTTTTTT	CASSDFPGELFF
once	.	TRBV6-5	TRBJ2-7	TGTGCCAGCAGTTACGGGGGAGCCGGCTCCTACGAGCAGTACTTC	CASSYGGAGSYEQYF
.	.	TRBV2	TRBJ1-4	TGTGCCAGCAAAAGGGGGGAGACGGCGGGAAAACTGTTTTTT	CASKRGETAGKLFF
.	.	TRBV6-1	TRBJ1-2	TGTGCCAGCAGTGAAGGAGCGGATTATGGCTACACCTTC	CASSEGADYGYTF
.	TRBD1	TRBV25-1	TRBJ2-2	TGTGCCAGCAGTGAAGGGACAGGGGGCCTCGGGGAGCTGTTTTTT	CASSEGTGGLGELFF
.	.	TRBV29-1	TRBJ2-3	TGCAGCGCCCAGGGGGGGTTCACAGATACGCAGTATTTT	CSAQGGFTDTQYF
.	.	TRBV7-9	TRBJ1-1	TGTGCCAGCAGCTTAGCCGGGACGGCCGAAGCTTTCTTT	CASSLAGTAEAFF
once	.	TRBV5-6	TRBJ2-1	TGTGCCAGCAGCTTGGAGGGTGCGGAGCAGTTCTTC	CASSLEGAEQFF
once	.	TRBV5-1	TRBJ2-6	TGCGCCAGCAGCTTGGTGGGGTCTGGGGCCAACGTCCTGACTTTC	CASSLVGSGANVLTF
.	.	TRBV11-2	TRBJ1-2	TGTGCCAGCAGCTCGCGACATGGGGGCTACACCTTC	CASSSRHGGYTF
.	.	TRBV2	TRBJ2-1	TGTGCCAGCAGTGGGACAGAGCAATCCTACAATGAGCAGTTCTTC	CASSGTEQSYNEQFF
.	TRBD1	TRBV7-6	TRBJ2-7	TGTGCCAGCAGCGGACAGGGCGATGTAGCCGAGCAGTACTTC	CASSGQGDVAEQYF
.	.	TRBV4-1	TRBJ1-5	TGCGCCAGCAGCCTGTGGTCAGGACATCAGCCCCAGCATTTT	CASSLWSGHQPQHF
once	.	TRBV7-9	TRBJ1-4	TGTGCCAGCAGCTTTTTTCTCAACAGAGGGCTTGAAAAACTGTTTTTT	CASSFFLNRGLEKLFF
few	TRBD1	TRBV6-1	TRBJ1-4	TGTGCCAGCAGTGCTCTCCCTGGGACAGGGCTCGATGAAAAACTGTTTTTT	CASSALPGTGLDEKLFF
.	TRBD2	TRBV7-8	TRBJ2-2	TGTGCCAGCACCTTCCTAGCGGGGAGCGACACCGGGGAGCTGTTTTTT	CASTFLAGSDTGELFF
.	.	TRBV4-1	TRBJ2-5	TGCGCCAGCAGCCAAGGCTGGAGGGGGGGCGAGGGGGAGACCCAGTACTTC	CASSQGWRGGEGETQYF
.	.	TRBV5-5	TRBJ1-4	TGTGCCAGCAGCCCCCGGATAACCGGCACTAATGAAAAACTGTTTTTT	CASSPRITGTNEKLFF
.	.	TRBV7-9	TRBJ2-2	TGTGCCAGCAGCTTAGTAGGCCAAACCGGGGAGCTGTTTTTT	CASSLVGQTGELFF
.	TRBD1	TRBV20-1	TRBJ1-2	TGCAGTGCCAGCCGGGACAGCTTCTACACCTTC	CSASRDSFYTF
once	.	TRBV15	TRBJ2-7	TGTGCCCTAACGGTTTGGGCCTACGAGCAGTACTTC	CALTVWAYEQYF
few	.	TRBV6-7	TRBJ2-7	TGTGCCAGCAGTTACTCGAGGCAGGGAGCTCACGAGCAGTACTTC	CASSYSRQGAHEQYF
once	.	TRBV25-1	TRBJ2-5	TGTGCCAGCAGTTCGGTGGAGCAGTACTTC	CASSSVEQYF
.	TRBD2	TRBV6-4	TRBJ2-3	TGTGCCAGCAGTCCCTCCGCGGGAGATCGGGGGAGCACAGATACGCAGTATTTT	CASSPSAGDRGSTDTQYF
.	.	TRBV21-1	TRBJ2-1	TGTGCCAGCAGCAAAGCTCCGGGGCAGCAGTTCTTC	CASSKAPGQQFF
.	.	TRBV4-1	TRBJ2-3	TGCGCCAGCAGCCATGATGGGGAGTTGGATACGCAGTATTTT	CASSHDGELDTQYF